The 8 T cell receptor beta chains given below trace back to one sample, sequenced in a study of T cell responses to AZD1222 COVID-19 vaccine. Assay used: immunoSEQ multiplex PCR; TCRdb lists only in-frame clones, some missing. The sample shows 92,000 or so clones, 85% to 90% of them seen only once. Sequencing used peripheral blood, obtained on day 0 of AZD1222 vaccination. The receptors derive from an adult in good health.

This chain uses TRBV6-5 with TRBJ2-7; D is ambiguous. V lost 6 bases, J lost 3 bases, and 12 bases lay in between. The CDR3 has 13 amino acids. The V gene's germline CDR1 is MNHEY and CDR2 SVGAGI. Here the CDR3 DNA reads TGTGCCAGCAGCCAACCTCCCTACTACGAGCAGTACTTC. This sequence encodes CASSQPPYYEQYF.

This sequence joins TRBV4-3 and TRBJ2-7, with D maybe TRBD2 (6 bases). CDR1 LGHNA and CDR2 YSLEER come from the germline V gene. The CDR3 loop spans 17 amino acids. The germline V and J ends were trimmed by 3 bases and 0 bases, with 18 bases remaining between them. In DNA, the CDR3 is TGCGCCAGCAGCCATGTCGCATCCGGGACTGCCTCCTACGAGCAGTACTTC. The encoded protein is CASSHVASGTASYEQYF.

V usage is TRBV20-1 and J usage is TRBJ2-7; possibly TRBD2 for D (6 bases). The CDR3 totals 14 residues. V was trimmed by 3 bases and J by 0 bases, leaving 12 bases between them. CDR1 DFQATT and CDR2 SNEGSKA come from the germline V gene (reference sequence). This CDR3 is CSASSEGFSYEQYF. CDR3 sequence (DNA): TGCAGTGCTAGTTCGGAGGGATTCTCCTACGAGCAGTACTTC.

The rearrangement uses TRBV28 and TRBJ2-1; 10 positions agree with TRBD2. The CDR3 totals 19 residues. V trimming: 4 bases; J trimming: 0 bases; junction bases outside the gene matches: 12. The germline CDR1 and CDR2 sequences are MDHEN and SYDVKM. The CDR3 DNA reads TGTGCCAGCAGTTCCGGTCTATCTAGCGGGAGACCCTCCTACAATGAGCAGTTCTTC. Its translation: CASSSGLSSGRPSYNEQFF.

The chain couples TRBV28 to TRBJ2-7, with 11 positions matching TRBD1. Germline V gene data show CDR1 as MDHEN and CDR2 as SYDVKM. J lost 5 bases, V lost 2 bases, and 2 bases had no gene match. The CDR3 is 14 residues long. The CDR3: CASSLGQGANEQYF. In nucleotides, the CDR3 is TGTGCCAGCAGTTTAGGACAGGGGGCCAACGAGCAGTACTTC.

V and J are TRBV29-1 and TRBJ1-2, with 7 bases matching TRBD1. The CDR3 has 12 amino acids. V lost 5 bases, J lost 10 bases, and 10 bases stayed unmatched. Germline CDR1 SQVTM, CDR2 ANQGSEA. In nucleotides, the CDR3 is TGCAGCGTTACCCTCCGACAGGGAGACTACACCTTC. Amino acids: CSVTLRQGDYTF.

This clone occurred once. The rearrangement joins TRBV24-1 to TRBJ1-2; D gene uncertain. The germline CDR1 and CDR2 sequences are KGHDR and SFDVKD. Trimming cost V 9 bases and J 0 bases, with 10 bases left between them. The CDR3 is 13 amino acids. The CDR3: CATSQLANYGYTF. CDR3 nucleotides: TGTGCCACCTCGCAGTTAGCTAACTATGGCTACACCTTC.

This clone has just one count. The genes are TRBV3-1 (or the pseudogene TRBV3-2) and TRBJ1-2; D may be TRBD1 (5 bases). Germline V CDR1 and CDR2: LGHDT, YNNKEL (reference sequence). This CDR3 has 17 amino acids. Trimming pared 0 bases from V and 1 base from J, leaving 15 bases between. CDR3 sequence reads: CASSQDWRGTGNYGYTF. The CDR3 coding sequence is TGTGCCAGCAGCCAAGATTGGAGAGGGACGGGTAACTATGGCTACACCTTC.